Listed here are 29 T cell receptor beta chains from one sample, sequenced in a study of shared clonotypes between healthy human individuals. Sequencing used immunoSEQ multiplex PCR; TCRdb keeps in-frame clones, though not all of them. Altogether over a million clones are present, about 70% being singletons, with the ten largest covering about 1.5%. Sequences were obtained from memory CD4+ T cells sorted from blood. The subset denotes: CD45RA-negative fraction. The receptor set was obtained from a man aged 18 to 29 in good health.

This clone was recorded once. This chain links TRBV2 with TRBJ1-3; unclear D gene. Per the germline V gene, CDR1 is SNHLY and CDR2 is FYNNEI. The CDR3 contains 15 residues. The V and J ends lost 6 bases and 0 bases respectively, with 12 bases between them. In nucleotides, the CDR3 is TGTGCCAGCAGAGAACAGCTGATCTCTGGAAACACCATATATTTT. Protein product: CASREQLISGNTIYF. Filled out from reference TRBV2 and TRBJ1-3, the complete variable domain reads EPEVTQTPSHQVTQMGQEVILRCVPISNHLYFYWYRQILGQKVEFLVSFYNNEISEKSEIFDDQFSVERPDGSNFTLKIRSTKLEDSAMYFCASREQLISGNTIYFGEGSWLTVV.

The chain joins TRBV4-3 to TRBJ2-3, with D unclear. CDR1 is LGHNA and CDR2 is YSLEER in the germline V gene. The germline V and J ends were trimmed by 2 bases and 2 bases, with 8 bases remaining between them. CDR3 length: 14 amino acids. CDR3 in DNA: TGCGCCAGCAGCCAAAGCCAACACACAGATACGCAGTATTTT. This translates into CASSQSQHTDTQYF.

V usage is TRBV27 and J usage is TRBJ2-1; D not certain. The ends were cut back, 4 bases at V and 0 bases at J, with 7 bases in the middle. This CDR3 region has 14 residues. CDR1 MNHEY and CDR2 SMNVEV come from the germline V gene (reference sequence). The CDR3 reads CASSYDGSYNEQFF. Written as DNA, the CDR3 is TGTGCCAGCAGTTATGATGGCTCCTACAATGAGCAGTTCTTC.

This clone was picked up a small number of times. V is TRBV28 and J is TRBJ1-4; TRBD1 aligns across 9 bases. V trimming: 5 bases; J trimming: 4 bases; junction bases outside the gene matches: 5. CDR1 and CDR2 (germline): MDHEN, SYDVKM. This CDR3 region has 15 residues. The CDR3 region has the DNA TGTGCCAGCAGTCTACAGGGGGCCGGTAATGAAAAACTGTTTTTT. This codes for CASSLQGAGNEKLFF. The full variable domain, completed using reference TRBV28 and TRBJ1-4, is DVKVTQSSRYLVKRTGEKVFLECVQDMDHENMFWYRQDPGLGLRLIYFSYDVKMKEKGDIPEGYSVSREKKERFSLILESASTNQTSMYLCASSLQGAGNEKLFFGSGTQLSVL.

The chain combines TRBV29-1 with TRBJ2-2; no definite D call. The germline CDR1 and CDR2 sequences are SQVTM and ANQGSEA. The CDR3 is 13 residues long. Deletions cut 3 bases from V and 5 bases from J, with 10 bases between. CDR3 region: CSVDSQWTGELFF. For the CDR3, the DNA is TGCAGCGTTGATAGCCAATGGACCGGGGAGCTGTTTTTT.

The J gene is TRBJ2-2, the V gene TRBV5-1; 9 bases agree with TRBD2. The trim removed 0 bases at V and 4 bases at J, leaving 4 bases unmatched. This CDR3 contains 16 residues. Per germline, CDR1 SGHRS and CDR2 YFSETQ. The DNA for the CDR3 is TGCGCCAGCAGCTTGGCCGTAGCGGGAGTCACCGGGGAGCTGTTTTTT. It translates to CASSLAVAGVTGELFF.

The J gene is TRBJ2-3, the V gene TRBV19; TRBD1 aligns across 9 bases. V gave up 5 bases and J gave up 5 bases; unmatched junction bases: 8. Looked up from germline, CDR1 is LNHDA and CDR2 is SQIVND (reference sequence). This CDR3 is 15 amino acids long. Here the CDR3 reads CASSFSGTGKDTQYF. As DNA, the CDR3 is TGTGCCAGTAGTTTCTCCGGGACAGGGAAAGATACGCAGTATTTT.

This chain joins TRBV9 and TRBJ1-2; D remains ambiguous. The germline gives CDR1 SGDLS, CDR2 YYNGEE. Deletions cut 3 bases from V and 0 bases from J, with 9 bases between. The CDR3 consists of 14 residues. The CDR3 protein is CASSAIGANYGYTF. DNA for the CDR3: TGTGCCAGCAGCGCAATCGGGGCTAACTATGGCTACACCTTC.

The genes are TRBV9 and TRBJ2-1, with TRBD2 matching 8 bases. V dropped 4 bases and J dropped 6; count of bases not matched to a gene: 9. The CDR3 length is 15 residues. Germline-derived CDR1 and CDR2 are SGDLS and YYNGEE. The CDR3 DNA reads as TGTGCCAGCAGCCTATCCGGGACTAGTTTCAATGAGCAGTTCTTC. It yields the protein CASSLSGTSFNEQFF.

This clone has a single count. The same CDR3 arises from other DNA sequences in this sample as well. The gene calls are TRBV7-9 and TRBJ2-2, with 12 nucleotides matching TRBD2. Germline lookup yields CDR1 SEHNR and CDR2 FQNEAQ (reference sequence). Trimming removed 5 bases from V and 11 bases from J; junction bases left unmatched: 12. The CDR3 extends over 16 amino acids. The chain's CDR3 is CASSLLAGGRTGELFF. The CDR3 nucleotides are TGTGCCAGCAGCCTGCTAGCGGGGGGGCGAACTGGAGAGCTGTTTTTT. Full variable domain (rest looked up from reference TRBV7-9 and TRBJ2-2): DTGVSQNPRHKITKRGQNVTFRCDPISEHNRLYWYRQTLGQGPEFLTYFQNEAQLEKSRLLSDRFSAERPKGSFSTLEIQRTEQGDSAMYLCASSLLAGGRTGELFFGEGSRLTVL.

This clone has only a few counts. The rearrangement links TRBV7-8 to TRBJ2-7; D is perhaps TRBD1 (6 bases). The germline gives CDR1 SGHVS, CDR2 FQNEAQ. This CDR3 is built from 13 residues. Trimming pared 5 bases from V and 6 bases from J, leaving 14 bases between. The DNA for the CDR3 is TGTGCCAGCAGCCCTGGGACAACCCTCGAGCAGTACTTC. Amino acids: CASSPGTTLEQYF.

The chain recombines TRBV7-2 with TRBJ2-7; 14 positions agree with TRBD2. Trimming at V came to 1 base and at J to 8 bases, leaving 7 bases not matched to a gene. The CDR3 loop spans 16 amino acids. Germline CDR1 reads SGHTA; CDR2 reads FQGNSA. CDR3 loop: CASSLDRLAGGQKQYF. In DNA form, the CDR3 reads TGTGCCAGCAGCTTAGATCGACTAGCGGGAGGGCAGAAGCAGTACTTC.

This clone was seen once. V is TRBV19 and J is TRBJ1-1, with D perhaps TRBD1 (5 bases). The germline V and J ends were trimmed by 5 bases and 5 bases, with 15 bases remaining between them. The CDR3 is 14 residues long. The germline gives CDR1 LNHDA, CDR2 SQIVND (reference sequence). In DNA, the CDR3 is TGTGCCAGTAGTTCCATACCCAGGGTAACTGAAGCTTTCTTT. As protein: CASSSIPRVTEAFF.

The chain uses TRBV2 and TRBJ2-3; TRBD2 aligns across 9 bases. V lost 6 bases and J lost 2; bases outside the gene matches: 9. This CDR3 has 16 amino acids. Germline V gives CDR1 SNHLY, CDR2 FYNNEI. The CDR3 nucleotides read TGTGCCAGCAGCGACGGGACTAGCCAGATCACAGATACGCAGTATTTT. The encoded protein is CASSDGTSQITDTQYF.

The V and J genes are TRBV5-1 and TRBJ1-2; D ambiguous. CDR1 and CDR2 from the germline V gene are SGHRS and YFSETQ. This CDR3 comprises 14 residues. Trimming cost V 0 bases and J 2 bases, with 8 bases left between them. The CDR3, as DNA: TGCGCCAGCAGCTTGGGGCCAGGAAACTATGGCTACACCTTC. Translating it yields CASSLGPGNYGYTF.

This sequence joins TRBV5-1 and TRBJ2-2, with 7 bases matching TRBD1. The CDR3 is made up of 15 amino acids. V was pared by 4 bases and J by 0 bases, with 3 bases of the junction left unmatched. The germline CDR1 and CDR2 sequences are SGHRS and YFSETQ. The CDR3 reads CASSVGQTNTGELFF. CDR3 DNA sequence: TGCGCCAGCAGCGTGGGACAGACGAACACCGGGGAGCTGTTTTTT.

This chain connects TRBV6-5 to TRBJ2-1; 12 bases agree with TRBD2. The V and J ends lost 5 bases and 12 bases, in that order; junction bases with no gene match: 2. This CDR3 spans 12 amino acids. Germline CDR1 and CDR2: MNHEY and SVGAGI. CDR3 loop: CASSETSGRQFF. The CDR3 nucleotides are TGTGCCAGCAGTGAGACTAGCGGGAGGCAGTTCTTC.

The chain carries TRBV4-1 and TRBJ1-1, with D hard to call. Trimming pared 1 base from V and 4 bases from J, leaving 13 bases between. The CDR3 has 15 residues. Germline V gene sequence: CDR1 MGHRA, CDR2 YSYEKL. CDR3: CASSQGNSLSTEAFF. The CDR3, as DNA: TGCGCCAGCAGCCAAGGCAACAGCCTGAGCACTGAAGCTTTCTTT.

The chain has TRBV6-1 and TRBJ2-1, with D unresolved. The CDR3 runs 14 residues. V gave up 5 bases and J gave up 6 bases, with 14 bases separating them. The germline V gene encodes CDR1 MNHNS and CDR2 SASEGT. The CDR3 region is CASSKRNSGNEQFF. CDR3 coding DNA: TGTGCCAGCAGTAAGAGGAATTCGGGCAATGAGCAGTTCTTC.

The rearrangement links TRBV19 to TRBJ1-2; the D gene is possibly TRBD1 (6 bases). The germline V and J ends were trimmed by 9 bases and 7 bases, with 12 bases remaining between them. CDR3 length equals 11 residues. CDR1 LNHDA and CDR2 SQIVND come from the germline V gene (reference sequence). The CDR3 loop reads CASGGGFGYTF. DNA for the CDR3: TGTGCCAGCGGAGGGGGGTTTGGCTACACCTTC.

This chain connects TRBV13 to TRBJ1-2, with TRBD1 matching over 9 bases. CDR1 and CDR2 (germline): PRHDT, FYEKMQ (reference sequence). V shed 0 bases, J shed 6 bases, and the junction held 2 bases outside the gene matches. The CDR3 runs to 14 residues. The chain's CDR3 is CASSLGGQGNGYTF. The CDR3 bases are TGTGCCAGCAGCTTAGGCGGACAGGGGAATGGCTACACCTTC.

The chain is built from TRBV5-1 and TRBJ1-1; a possible D gene is TRBD1 (5 bases). The CDR3 length is 13 residues. Trimming left V 0 bases short and J 7 bases short, with 10 bases between. Germline values: CDR1 SGHRS, CDR2 YFSETQ. The CDR3 spells CASSLDRNVEAFF. Here the CDR3 DNA reads TGCGCCAGCAGCTTGGACAGGAATGTTGAAGCTTTCTTT.

The V and J genes are TRBV5-5 and TRBJ1-3; TRBD1 is a possible D gene (6 bases). Trimming stripped 5 bases from V and 4 bases from J, with 10 bases between. The CDR3 is made up of 13 amino acids. Per germline, CDR1 SGHKS and CDR2 YYEKEE (reference sequence). CDR3 amino acids: CASRAGTGNTIYF. The CDR3 nucleotides are TGTGCCAGCAGAGCCGGGACAGGAAACACCATATATTTT.

The CDR3 here is CASSSQGTGGKLFF. The DNA for the CDR3 is TGTGCCAGCAGCTCCCAGGGGACAGGGGGGAAACTGTTTTTT. The rearrangement joins TRBV11-2 to TRBJ1-4, with 11 bases fitting TRBD1. Germline V gene data show CDR1 as SGHAT and CDR2 as FQNNGV. Germline trimming cut 4 bases from V and 11 bases from J; bases unmatched to any gene: 6. This CDR3 contains 14 residues.

This chain connects TRBV6-1 to TRBJ1-2; 7 bases are shared with TRBD1. V shed 10 bases and J 6 bases; nucleotides not matched to a gene: 17. Germline V gene lookup returns CDR1 MNHNS and CDR2 SASEGT. This CDR3 comprises 15 residues. DNA for the CDR3: TGTGCCACCGTTCTGTTGGGGACCGGGACAGATGGCTACACCTTC. Translation gives CATVLLGTGTDGYTF.

This clone occurred a few times. The chain joins TRBV7-9 to TRBJ2-7, with D perhaps TRBD2 (5 bases). The V end lost 5 bases, the J end lost 2 bases, and 13 bases lay between the germline ends. Germline-derived CDR1 and CDR2 are SEHNR and FQNEAQ (reference sequence). This CDR3 has 14 residues. The CDR3 spells CASSHGGPAYEQYF. For the CDR3, the DNA is TGTGCCAGCAGCCACGGCGGGCCGGCCTACGAGCAGTACTTC.

Of note for this clone: Other DNA sequences of this sample code for an identical CDR3. This sequence joins TRBV4-3 and TRBJ2-5; no firm D call. Trimming removed 0 bases from V and 9 bases from J, with 8 bases in between. This CDR3 contains 12 residues. CDR1 and CDR2 from the germline V gene are LGHNA and YSLEER. The CDR3 protein is CASSQDRRAQYF. The CDR3 nucleotides read TGCGCCAGCAGCCAAGATCGAAGGGCCCAGTACTTC.

This chain joins TRBV6-1 and TRBJ1-1; D unclear. Germline lookup yields CDR1 MNHNS and CDR2 SASEGT. The V and J ends lost 10 bases and 2 bases respectively, with 11 bases between them. There are 12 residues in the CDR3. The CDR3 nucleotides are TGTGCCACCTTCGGGTATAACACTGAAGCTTTCTTT. Its translation is CATFGYNTEAFF.

A few counts support this clone. One junction end does not reproduce the germline sequence, and a read error may be involved. This rearrangement joins TRBV7-7 to TRBJ2-3, with D possibly being TRBD1 (6 bases). The germline CDR1 and CDR2 sequences are SSHAT and FNYEAQ (reference sequence). The CDR3 has 14 amino acids. The CDR3 DNA reads as TGTGCTAGCAGCTCGGACAGACCCACAGATACGCAGTATTTT. Encoded protein: CASSSDRPTDTQYF.